These T cell receptor beta chains were read from a single sample in a study of blood T cell repertoires in COVID-19. Assay used: immunoSEQ multiplex PCR; TCRdb lists only in-frame clones, some missing. This table has approximately 170,000 clones, roughly four fifths appearing once. What was sequenced was peripheral blood. The receptors come from a human donor with acute or convalescent COVID-19. The donor label of this sample is uncertain. Each CDR3 is given with its conserved first and last residue. Fields, in order: J gene, V gene, D gene, clone size, CDR3 protein, CDR3 DNA. The D gene is left open where the match is weak. Rows may omit the clone size; those that give it use once, few, many or a size class.

TRBJ2-3	TRBV5-8	.	.	CASSSLRTDTQYF	TGTGCCAGCAGCTCCCTCCGCACAGATACGCAGTATTTT
TRBJ1-1	TRBV5-4	TRBD1	few	CASSLGGQVSSTEAFF	TGTGCCAGCAGCTTGGGGGGACAGGTTTCGAGCACTGAAGCTTTCTTT
TRBJ1-6	TRBV11-1	TRBD1	.	CASSYQTGRISPLHF	TGTGCCAGCAGCTACCAGACAGGGCGAATTTCACCCCTCCACTTT
TRBJ1-2	TRBV3-1/TRBV3-2	TRBD1	.	CASSHWRTGNYGYTF	TGTGCCAGCAGCCACTGGCGGACAGGGAACTATGGCTACACCTTC
TRBJ1-2	TRBV18	.	.	CASSPQAAALPFFYGYTF	TGTGCCAGCTCACCACAGGCAGCGGCGCTCCCGTTTTTCTATGGCTACACCTTC
TRBJ2-5	TRBV5-1	.	.	CASSFGGSETQYF	TGCGCCAGCAGCTTTGGGGGGTCGGAGACCCAGTACTTC
TRBJ2-1	TRBV18	.	.	CASSPQSGGVEQFF	TGTGCCAGCTCACCACAGTCCGGAGGTGTTGAGCAGTTCTTC
TRBJ2-1	TRBV11-3	TRBD2	.	CASSFRGDPDNEQFF	TGTGCCAGCAGCTTTCGGGGGGACCCTGATAATGAGCAGTTCTTC
TRBJ1-2	TRBV3-1/TRBV3-2	.	.	CASSQDLRTYGYTF	TGTGCCAGCAGCCAAGATCTTCGGACATATGGCTACACCTTC
TRBJ2-7	TRBV19	TRBD2	.	CASRDSSGGRGEQYF	TGTGCCAGTAGAGACTCTAGCGGGGGTCGAGGGGAGCAGTACTTC
TRBJ2-7	TRBV5-5	.	once	CASSLQGWGYEQYF	TGTGCCAGCAGCTTGCAGGGGTGGGGCTACGAGCAGTACTTC
TRBJ2-1	TRBV30	.	.	CAWSELGDEQFF	TGTGCCTGGAGTGAACTCGGGGATGAGCAGTTCTTC
TRBJ1-2	TRBV7-9	.	.	CASRLTDVNYGYTF	TGTGCCAGCCGATTAACAGATGTCAACTATGGCTACACCTTC
TRBJ1-6	TRBV5-4	.	.	CASSLAEYVGGNAPLHF	TGTGCCAGCAGCTTGGCCGAGTACGTGGGGGGGAATGCACCCCTCCACTTT
TRBJ2-7	TRBV5-1	.	.	CASSLAEAGYEQYF	TGCGCCAGCAGCTTGGCCGAAGCAGGGTACGAGCAGTACTTC
TRBJ2-1	TRBV14	.	few	CASSQVRRVSNEQFF	TGTGCCAGCAGCCAAGTCCGCAGGGTCAGCAATGAGCAGTTCTTC
TRBJ2-3	TRBV11-3	TRBD2	.	CASSLDGGGPTDTQYF	TGTGCCAGCAGCTTAGATGGCGGGGGTCCCACAGATACGCAGTATTTT
TRBJ1-2	TRBV2	TRBD1	.	CASSPRTGRYGYTF	TGTGCCAGCAGTCCAAGGACAGGGCGGTATGGCTACACCTTC
TRBJ1-5	TRBV7-3	.	.	CASSTGSNQPQHF	TGTGCCAGCAGTACGGGTAGCAATCAGCCCCAGCATTTT
TRBJ2-1	TRBV4-1	TRBD2	.	CASSQDWDREGPHNEQFF	TGCGCCAGCAGCCAAGATTGGGACCGGGAGGGCCCCCACAATGAGCAGTTCTTC
TRBJ1-6	TRBV2	TRBD1	.	CASSEGANSPLHF	TGTGCCAGCAGCGAGGGGGCTAATTCACCCCTCCACTTT
TRBJ1-1	TRBV6-1	.	.	CASSAPRGDTEAFF	TGTGCCAGCAGTGCGCCCAGGGGAGACACTGAAGCTTTCTTT
TRBJ1-2	TRBV12-3/TRBV12-4	TRBD1	few	CASSRTGLYGYTF	TGTGCCAGCAGCCGGACAGGCCTCTATGGCTACACCTTC
TRBJ2-7	TRBV5-1	.	.	CASTGQGGTYEQYF	TGCGCCAGCACTGGGCAGGGAGGTACCTACGAGCAGTACTTC
TRBJ1-5	TRBV18	TRBD1	.	CASSPGQGANQPQHF	TGTGCCAGCTCACCGGGACAGGGGGCCAATCAGCCCCAGCATTTT
TRBJ1-1	TRBV29-1	.	.	CSADARALSMNTEAFF	TGCAGCGCTGATGCCAGGGCCCTTTCCATGAACACTGAAGCTTTCTTT
TRBJ2-7	TRBV19	.	.	CASSIEGTDRFYEQYF	TGTGCCAGTAGTATCGAGGGCACGGACAGATTCTACGAGCAGTACTTC
TRBJ2-5	TRBV27	TRBD2	.	CASSLRTSGKETQYF	TGTGCCAGCAGTTTACGGACTAGCGGGAAAGAGACCCAGTACTTC
TRBJ2-7	TRBV25-1	.	.	CASSVRDSGYEQYF	TGTGCCAGCAGTGTGAGGGATTCGGGCTACGAGCAGTACTTC
TRBJ1-1	TRBV5-1	TRBD1	once	CASSLDRGMNTEAFF	TGCGCCAGCAGCTTGGACAGGGGGATGAACACTGAAGCTTTCTTT
TRBJ2-1	TRBV19	.	.	CASSITLAGDNEQFF	TGTGCCAGTAGTATAACTCTAGCAGGCGACAATGAGCAGTTCTTC
TRBJ2-1	TRBV9	TRBD2	once	CASSVGELAGVPYNEQFF	TGTGCCAGCAGCGTAGGAGAACTAGCGGGGGTACCTTACAATGAGCAGTTCTTC
TRBJ2-1	TRBV7-9	.	.	CASSRRSPGSYNEQFF	TGTGCCAGCAGCAGGAGGAGCCCTGGCTCCTACAATGAGCAGTTCTTC
TRBJ2-2	TRBV6-1	.	.	CASSDPRQAATGELFF	TGTGCCAGCAGTGACCCCCGACAGGCCGCTACCGGGGAGCTGTTTTTT
TRBJ2-1	TRBV13	TRBD2	once	CASSLVRIREGGHNEQFF	TGTGCCAGCAGCTTAGTACGTATACGGGAGGGGGGCCACAATGAGCAGTTCTTC
TRBJ2-7	TRBV2	TRBD1	once	CASSWGQGGHEQYF	TGTGCCAGCAGCTGGGGACAGGGGGGGCACGAGCAGTACTTC
TRBJ1-2	TRBV6-1	TRBD1	few	CASSERPAGTGIYGYTF	TGTGCCAGCAGTGAAAGACCTGCCGGGACAGGGATCTATGGCTACACCTTC
TRBJ2-7	TRBV7-2	TRBD1	.	CASSLRRQGAYEQYF	TGTGCCAGCAGCTTAAGGCGACAGGGGGCCTACGAGCAGTACTTC
TRBJ1-4	TRBV27	TRBD1	.	CASSRDRAVF	TGTGCCAGCAGTCGGGACAGGGCGGTTTTT
TRBJ1-2	TRBV4-2	TRBD1	.	CASSQDPGQDYGYTF	TGTGCCAGCAGCCAAGATCCGGGACAGGACTATGGCTACACCTTC
TRBJ1-3	TRBV19	.	.	CASSIGGTSGNTIYF	TGTGCCAGTAGTATTGGTGGCACCTCTGGAAACACCATATATTTT